The present T cell receptor beta chain was sequenced within a study of T-cell memory formation after mild COVID-19. The CDR3 extends over 16 amino acids. Germline CDR1 reads LGHDT; CDR2 reads YNNKEL (reference sequence). V was pared by 2 bases and J by 4 bases, with 14 bases between. TCRdb fed the 5' RACE reads into MiXCR, producing one record per CDR3 protein. The data show some 290,000 distinct CDR3 sequences, under 20% seen once. Sequencing input: PBMCs or a T cell subset sorted from them (not recorded which). This receptor was obtained from a man between 18 and 29 years old who had mild COVID-19 (a few samples of this study predate the infection). Cell type and time point are not known. The chain recombines TRBV3-1 with TRBJ2-2; no definite D call. The CDR3 DNA reads as TGTGCCAGCAGCCAATTTGTAAGGTCGAGCACCGGGGAGCTGTTTTTT. Its translation is CASSQFVRSSTGELFF.